This record concerns one TCR beta chain sequence. The CDR3 covers 13 residues. The ends were cut back, 3 bases at V and 2 bases at J, with 7 bases in the middle. These data come from a study of control samples from healthy donors and cancer patients. The protocol was immunoSEQ multiplex PCR, while the TCRdb copy is restricted to in-frame clones and leaves out a portion. This table has 95,000 to 150,000 clones, around 86% appearing once. The source of this sequence is a man aged 40-49 years in good health. Material: blood. The V and J genes are TRBV12-3 or TRBV12-4 and TRBJ1-1; no clear D. CDR3: CASSLNHNTEAFF. The CDR3 bases are TGTGCCAGCAGTTTGAATCATAACACTGAAGCTTTCTTT.